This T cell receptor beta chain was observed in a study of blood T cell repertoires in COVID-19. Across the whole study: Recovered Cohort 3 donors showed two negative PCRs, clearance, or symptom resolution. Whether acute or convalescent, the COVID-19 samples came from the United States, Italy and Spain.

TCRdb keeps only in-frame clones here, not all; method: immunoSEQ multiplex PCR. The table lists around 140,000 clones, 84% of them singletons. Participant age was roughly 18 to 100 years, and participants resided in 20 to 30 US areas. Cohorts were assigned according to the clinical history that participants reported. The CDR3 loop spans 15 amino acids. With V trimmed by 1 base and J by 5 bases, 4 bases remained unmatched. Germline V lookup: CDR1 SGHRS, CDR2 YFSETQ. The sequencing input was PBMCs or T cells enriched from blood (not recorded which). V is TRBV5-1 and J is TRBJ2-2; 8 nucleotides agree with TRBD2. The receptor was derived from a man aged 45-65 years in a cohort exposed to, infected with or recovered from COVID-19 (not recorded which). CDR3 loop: CASSLPGGGTGELFF. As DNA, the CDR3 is TGCGCCAGCAGCTTGCCGGGAGGGGGAACCGGGGAGCTGTTTTTT.